This TCR beta chain is from a study of molecular identifiers for immune sequencing clone quantification. The sample holds a few counts of this clonotype. Antigen unknown. The study's findings and limits: Clones that had above 20 RNA copies took up over 99% of effector molecules but under 1% in naive cells.

Via MiXCR, TCRdb re-called the PCR reads, giving one row per CDR3 protein. Of about half a million distinct CDR3 sequences listed, around 23% were seen once; the top ten hold 0.7% to 0.9%. This CDR3 spans 16 amino acids. From germline, CDR1 is SGHTA and CDR2 FQGNSA. V was pared by 0 bases and J by 0 bases, with 9 bases between. Sequenced input: naive CD8+ T cells from blood, with Jurkat cell RNA spiked in. The subset was: FACS-sorted CD8+CD4-CCR7+CD45RA+ naive T cells. The receptor comes from a human donor in good health. Some libraries in this study had Jurkat cell RNA spiked in. This chain links TRBV7-2 with TRBJ1-5, with D uncertain. As DNA, the CDR3 is TGTGCCAGCAGCTTAGCGGGAGACTATAGCAATCAGCCCCAGCATTTT. Translated, it gives CASSLAGDYSNQPQHF.